These 4 T cell receptor beta chains were all obtained from the same sample, sequenced in a study of blood T cell repertoires in COVID-19. Clones were sequenced by immunoSEQ multiplex PCR, and TCRdb holds only the in-frame ones, with some missing. The data hold 270,000 or so clones, with 89% observed a single time. The sequenced sample consisted of peripheral blood. These receptors were taken from a woman in her 40s who had recovered from COVID-19.

This chain links TRBV25-1 with TRBJ2-5; D is possibly TRBD1 (6 bases). V was shortened by 3 bases and J by 5 bases, with 13 bases between the two germline ends. This CDR3 has 14 residues. In germline, CDR1 is MGHDK, CDR2 SYGVNS. Here the CDR3 reads CASSDLRGGETQYF. The CDR3 region has the DNA TGTGCCAGCAGTGACCTCAGGGGCGGGGAGACCCAGTACTTC.

V usage is TRBV28 and J usage is TRBJ2-7; unclear D gene. The length of the CDR3 is 12 residues. Germline values: CDR1 MDHEN, CDR2 SYDVKM. Trimming removed 3 bases at V and 4 bases at J, with 7 bases between. CDR3 DNA sequence: TGTGCCAGCAGTTTGGTGAGGTACGAGCAGTACTTC. Amino acids: CASSLVRYEQYF.

The chain combines TRBV5-4 with TRBJ2-7; perhaps TRBD1 as D (6 bases). V dropped 1 base and J dropped 1 base, with 12 bases sitting between them. The CDR3 extends over 15 amino acids. The germline V gene has CDR1 SGHNT and CDR2 YYREEE (reference sequence). CDR3 loop: CASSLSGQLSYEQYF. The CDR3 bases are TGTGCCAGCAGCTTGTCCGGACAGCTTTCCTACGAGCAGTACTTC. Combining the CDR3 with reference TRBV5-4 and TRBJ2-7 gives the whole variable domain ETGVTQSPTHLIKTRGQQVTLRCSSQSGHNTVSWYQQALGQGPQFIFQYYREEENGRGNFPPRFSGLQFPNYSSELNVNALELDDSALYLCASSLSGQLSYEQYFGPGTRLTVT.

V usage is TRBV18 and J usage is TRBJ2-1; TRBD2 aligns across 7 bases. The V gene end was trimmed by 1 base and the J gene end by 0 bases; junction bases not matched to a gene: 6. CDR1 and CDR2 from the germline V gene are KGHSH and LQKENI. The CDR3 length is 17 residues. CDR3 DNA: TGTGCCAGCTCACCACTCCCCCGGGAGGCCTCCTACAATGAGCAGTTCTTC. Protein: CASSPLPREASYNEQFF. Variable domain in full (rest from reference TRBV18 and TRBJ2-1): NAGVMQNPRHLVRRRGQEARLRCSPMKGHSHVYWYRQLPEEGLKFMVYLQKENIIDESGMPKERFSAEFPKEGPSILRIQQVVRGDSAAYFCASSPLPREASYNEQFFGPGTRLTVL.